This TCR beta chain was obtained from a study of T-cell reconstitution after alpha-beta-depleted transplantation in children. Notes on the study in general: Several hundred expanded graft clones reportedly were the source of alpha-beta T cells about two months after transplant. Diversity and T-cell counts at one year after transplant derived mostly from new T cells. Recipient T cells and thymic progenitors that survived gave rise to the high TCRbeta diversity observed at day 60 in some patients.

CDR3 size: 12 residues. With 10 bases clipped from V and 12 bases from J, the junction kept 14 bases outside the gene matches. Germline V gene sequence: CDR1 ENHRY, CDR2 SYGVKD. This clonotype has a handful of counts. Its antigen is not identified. The authors prepared the TCRbeta library with unique molecular identifiers. TCRdb recomputed calls from the PCR reads with MiXCR, one row per CDR3 protein. The sample lists about 220,000 distinct CDR3 sequences, approximately 15% occurring once. This TCR derives from a male patient aged 2-10 years who had a stem cell transplant for acute lymphoblastic leukemia, so the T cells may come from the graft donor. Sequencing used PBMCs, mostly from graft donor cells, obtained 360 days after TCRalphabeta/CD19-depleted stem cell transplant. V is TRBV10-3 and J is TRBJ1-1, with TRBD1 matching 7 bases. This CDR3 reads CATIGWTGGTFF. The CDR3 coding sequence is TGTGCCACCATTGGCTGGACAGGTGGGACTTTCTTT.